The clone carrying this T cell receptor delta chain is large within its sample. This sample also contains other DNA sequences that code for the same CDR3. This specimen comes from a study of gamma-delta T cells after stem cell transplantation. TCRdb reapplied CATT to the RT-PCR reads. The sample carries fewer than 3,000 delta-chain clones, approximately 5% recorded once. V lost 3 bases, J lost 3 bases, and 8 bases stayed unmatched. This CDR3 region has 16 residues. Per germline, CDR1 GEAIGNYY and CDR2 EKD. The receptor comes from a human donor. It is not recorded whose cells these are; they may come from a transplant donor. This rearrangement joins TRDV2 to TRDJ1; 11 bases align to TRDD3. Sequencing input: gamma-delta T cells. As DNA, the CDR3 is TGTGCCTGTGACCCCTTACTGGGGGATAGCGCCGATAAACTCATCTTT. The encoded protein is CACDPLLGDSADKLIF.